One and the same sample provided the 18 T cell receptor beta chains below, sequenced in a study of blood T cell repertoires in COVID-19. Clones were read by immunoSEQ multiplex PCR, and TCRdb kept only the in-frame ones, dropping some. This sample has some 250,000 clones, with about 86% found just once. Material for sequencing was peripheral blood. These receptors all come from a woman in her twenties or thirties who had recovered from COVID-19.

This chain connects TRBV28 to TRBJ1-3; D not resolved. Germline assignment: CDR1 MDHEN and CDR2 SYDVKM. The CDR3 contains 12 residues. The CDR3 protein is CASGSPGNTIYF. The DNA for the CDR3 is TGTGCAAGTGGCAGTCCTGGAAACACCATATATTTT.

J is TRBJ2-3 and V is TRBV11-2; a possible D gene is TRBD1 (6 bases). From germline, CDR1 is SGHAT and CDR2 FQNNGV. V shed 9 bases and J shed 1 base, with 20 bases lying between them. The CDR3 contains 16 residues. In nucleotides, the CDR3 is TGTGCCAGTAACAAAGCCCCAGGGGCGGGCACAGATACGCAGTATTTT. Protein: CASNKAPGAGTDTQYF.

The chain employs TRBV6-1 and TRBJ2-7, with 7 bases that match TRBD1. The CDR3 is made up of 15 amino acids. Unmatched junction bases numbered 10, after V lost 7 bases and J lost 1 base. CDR1 and CDR2 (germline): MNHNS, SASEGT. CDR3 region: CASTSPQGVSYEQYF. In nucleotides, the CDR3 is TGTGCCAGCACTTCGCCCCAGGGGGTATCCTACGAGCAGTACTTC.

This clone came up a few times. CDR3 coding DNA: TGTGCCTGGAGTGCGAGTAACAGAAGGCAGCCCCAGCATTTT. Amino acid sequence: CAWSASNRRQPQHF. The chain uses TRBV30 and TRBJ1-5; D remains unclear. Per germline, CDR1 GTSNPN and CDR2 SVGIG (reference sequence). Trimming shortened V by 1 base and J by 7 bases, and 14 bases separated the two germline ends. There are 14 residues in the CDR3. Supplemented by reference TRBV30 and TRBJ1-5, the full variable domain reads SQTIHQWPATLVQPVGSPLSLECTVEGTSNPNLYWYRQAAGRGLQLLFYSVGIGQISSEVPQNLSASRPQDRQFILSSKKLLLSDSGFYLCAWSASNRRQPQHFGDGTRLSIL.

Comments on this clone: This sample includes further DNA sequences coding for the same CDR3. V gene TRBV6-5 combines with J gene TRBJ1-2, with 8 bases lining up with TRBD1. The V segment lost 7 bases and the J segment 5 bases; nucleotides outside the gene matches: 6. From germline, CDR1 is MNHEY and CDR2 SVGAGI. There are 13 residues in the CDR3. CDR3 sequence reads: CASTRQGAYGYTF. As DNA, the CDR3 is TGTGCCAGCACCCGCCAGGGGGCTTATGGCTACACCTTC.

This clone was observed a single time. The junction does not match germline at one end; this may be a read error. Other DNA sequences in the same sample also yield this CDR3. The CDR3 bases are TGTGCCAGCAGCTTGGGCGAGGGGGCAGATGGCTACACTTTC. Protein: CASSLGEGADGYTF. V is TRBV5-5 and J is TRBJ1-2, with TRBD1 matching 7 bases. The germline CDR1 and CDR2 sequences are SGHKS and YYEKEE (reference sequence). CDR3 size: 14 residues.

V gene TRBV18 combines with J gene TRBJ1-1, with 7 bases fitting TRBD1. The CDR3 length is 13 residues. The junction had 7 bases not matched to a gene; V was cut back by 5 bases and J by 7 bases. Germline V lookup: CDR1 KGHSH, CDR2 LQKENI. DNA for the CDR3: TGTGCCAGCTCATCGATAAACAGGGGTGAAGCTTTCTTT. Translation: CASSSINRGEAFF.

The rearrangement links TRBV10-3 to TRBJ2-3, with a possible D match to TRBD2 (6 bases). The CDR3 consists of 13 residues. Germline-derived CDR1 and CDR2 are ENHRY and SYGVKD. The V end lost 6 bases, the J end lost 4 bases, and 11 bases lay between the germline ends. Here the CDR3 DNA reads TGTGCCATCAGCTCAACTAGCCCAGATACGCAGTATTTT. It specifies CAISSTSPDTQYF.

The sample holds a few counts of this clone. The chain employs TRBV6-5 and TRBJ1-1, with D perhaps TRBD1 (5 bases). This CDR3 spans 15 amino acids. Germline loops: CDR1 MNHEY, CDR2 SVGAGI. Between the trimmed V and J ends, which lost 2 bases and 0 bases, there was a span of 10 bases. This CDR3 reads CASSYAGPLNTEAFF. CDR3 coding DNA: TGTGCCAGCAGTTACGCGGGACCGTTGAACACTGAAGCTTTCTTT.

V and J are TRBV5-1 and TRBJ2-7, with D maybe TRBD2 (6 bases). CDR3 size: 14 residues. CDR1 is SGHRS, CDR2 YFSETQ, per germline. The V end lost 4 bases, the J end lost 0 bases, and 11 bases lay between the germline ends. CDR3: CASSRRGNSYEQYF. CDR3 nucleotide sequence: TGCGCCAGCAGCCGTCGGGGGAACTCCTACGAGCAGTACTTC.

The chain has TRBV15 and TRBJ1-2; 7 bases align to TRBD1. V shed 6 bases and J 8 bases; nucleotides not matched to a gene: 9. The CDR3 length is 13 residues. Germline-derived CDR1 and CDR2 are LNHNV and YYDKDF (reference sequence). The CDR3 DNA reads as TGTGCCACCAGAGGGGGACAGTCCTACGGCTACACCTTC. The encoded protein is CATRGGQSYGYTF.

The V gene is TRBV7-9, the J gene TRBJ1-2, with 7 bases that match TRBD1. The CDR3 sequence is 14 residues long. Trimming took 4 bases from V and 4 from J; bases not matched to a gene: 6. CDR1 and CDR2 (germline): SEHNR, FQNEAQ (reference sequence). The CDR3 DNA reads TGTGCCAGCAGCTCGACAGGGTCTTCCTATGGCTACACCTTC. Protein: CASSSTGSSYGYTF.

The chain carries TRBV7-2 and TRBJ2-5; D may be TRBD2 (5 bases). Germline CDR1 is SGHTA and CDR2 is FQGNSA. The CDR3 loop spans 14 amino acids. Trimming removed 5 bases from V and 5 bases from J, with 15 bases in between. This CDR3 reads CASSATRWKETQYF. The CDR3 DNA is TGTGCCAGCAGCGCCACTAGGTGGAAGGAGACCCAGTACTTC. Using reference TRBV7-2 and TRBJ2-5 for the parts outside the CDR3, the full variable domain is GAGVSQSPSNKVTEKGKDVELRCDPISGHTALYWYRQSLGQGLEFLIYFQGNSAPDKSGLPSDRFSAERTGGSVSTLTIQRTQQEDSAVYLCASSATRWKETQYFGPGTRLLVL.

The chain joins TRBV6-6 to TRBJ1-2; 7 nucleotides line up with TRBD1. The V and J ends lost 5 bases and 2 bases, in that order; junction bases with no gene match: 17. The CDR3 consists of 18 residues. The germline V gene encodes CDR1 MNHNY and CDR2 SVGAGI (reference sequence). CDR3 in amino acids: CASSLGPGTAPVNYGYTF. CDR3 nucleotides: TGTGCCAGCAGTCTAGGTCCCGGGACAGCCCCCGTAAACTATGGCTACACCTTC.

The V call is TRBV6-6, the J call TRBJ2-2, with TRBD2 identical over 9 bases. With V trimmed by 2 bases and J by 7 bases, 5 bases remained unmatched. Germline-derived CDR1 and CDR2 are MNHNY and SVGAGI (reference sequence). This CDR3 contains 15 residues. The CDR3 is CASSYLSGGNGELFF. The CDR3 DNA is TGTGCCAGCAGTTACCTCAGCGGGGGGAACGGGGAGCTGTTTTTT.

This clone was detected ten times or more. The J gene is TRBJ1-1, the V gene TRBV30; 8 bases are shared with TRBD1. CDR3 length: 16 residues. Germline-derived CDR1 and CDR2 are GTSNPN and SVGIG (reference sequence). J lost 1 base, V lost 4 bases, and 11 bases had no gene match. CDR3 loop: CAWTPGGWMGNTEAFF. The CDR3 DNA reads TGTGCCTGGACCCCAGGGGGCTGGATGGGGAACACTGAAGCTTTCTTT.

The chain links TRBV19 to TRBJ1-2; 8 nucleotides match TRBD1. Germline trimming cut 7 bases from V and 2 bases from J; bases unmatched to any gene: 9. The germline gives CDR1 LNHDA, CDR2 SQIVND (reference sequence). This CDR3 has 15 residues. The CDR3 is CASNPSRDRNYGYTF. The CDR3 nucleotides are TGTGCCAGTAATCCGTCCCGGGACAGGAACTATGGCTACACCTTC.

This chain connects TRBV20-1 to TRBJ1-6, with 9 bases that match TRBD1. The V and J ends lost 3 bases and 19 bases, in that order; junction bases with no gene match: 7. Germline CDR1 reads DFQATT; CDR2 reads SNEGSKA (reference sequence). The CDR3 runs to 11 residues. CDR3 residues: CSASGGTGTHF. The CDR3 nucleotides are TGCAGTGCTAGCGGTGGGACAGGGACTCACTTT.